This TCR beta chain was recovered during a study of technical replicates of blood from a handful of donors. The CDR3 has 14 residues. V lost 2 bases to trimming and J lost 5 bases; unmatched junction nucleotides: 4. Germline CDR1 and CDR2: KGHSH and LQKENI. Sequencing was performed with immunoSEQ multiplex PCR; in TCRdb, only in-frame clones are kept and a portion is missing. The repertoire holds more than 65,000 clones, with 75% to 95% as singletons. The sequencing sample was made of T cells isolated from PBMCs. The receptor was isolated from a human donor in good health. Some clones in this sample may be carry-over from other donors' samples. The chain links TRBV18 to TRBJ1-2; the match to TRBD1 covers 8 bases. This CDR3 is CASSPVTGEYGYTF. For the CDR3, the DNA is TGTGCCAGCTCACCAGTGACAGGGGAATATGGCTACACCTTC.